This T cell receptor beta chain was identified in a study of beta chain features in type 1 diabetes. Study observations and caveats: Using cDNA template may skew counts toward highly expressing activated cells. Across patients, naive, central memory and Treg TCRB repertoires exhibited apparently greater similarity than was observed across healthy donors.

Expressed TCRB transcripts were sequenced because the isolated RNA had all been reverse transcribed beforehand. The method was immunoSEQ multiplex PCR; TCRdb's version includes in-frame clones alone and lacks a portion of them. Of some 150,000 clones listed, around a tenth were seen once; the top ten hold approximately 0.68%. This clone was counted only a few times. What it binds is unknown. A heparinised blood draw that averaged roughly 100 mL was obtained once from each donor. Stem cell-like memory, regulatory, central memory and naive CD4+ cells were sorted via CD45RO/CCR7/CD25/CD127/CD95/CD27. The CDR3 contains 14 residues. In germline, CDR1 is SGHVS, CDR2 FQNEAQ. With V trimmed by 1 base and J by 4 bases, 3 bases remained unmatched.

This TCR was sampled from a man between 18 and 35 years old in good health. V gene TRBV7-8 combines with J gene TRBJ2-5; 7 nucleotides align to TRBD2. The sample consisted of central memory CD4+ T cells from blood. DNA for the CDR3: TGTGCCAGCAGCTTAGGGGGGGGTCCAGAGACCCAGTACTTC. Translated: CASSLGGGPETQYF. Combining the CDR3 with reference TRBV7-8 and TRBJ2-5 gives the whole variable domain GAGVSQSPRYKVAKRGQDVALRCDPISGHVSLFWYQQALGQGPEFLTYFQNEAQLDKSGLPSDRFFAERPEGSVSTLKIQRTQQEDSAVYLCASSLGGGPETQYFGPGTRLLVL.